The 9 T cell receptor beta chains reported below all come from one sample, sequenced in a study of blood T cell repertoires in COVID-19. Profiling relied on immunoSEQ multiplex PCR, and the TCRdb table lists in-frame clones only, not all of them. The sample has tens of thousands of clones, 82% seen once. Sequences were obtained from peripheral blood. These receptors all stem from a man aged 55 to 69 with acute or convalescent COVID-19.

The chain employs TRBV2 and TRBJ2-7; 8 positions agree with TRBD2. The junction had 8 bases not matched to a gene; V was cut back by 7 bases and J by 3 bases. This CDR3 has 14 amino acids. CDR1 and CDR2 (germline): SNHLY, FYNNEI. CDR3 nucleotide sequence: TGTGCCAGCACGAGGGGCGGGGGGATCTACGAGCAGTACTTC. Protein: CASTRGGGIYEQYF. Drawing the rest from reference TRBV2 and TRBJ2-7, the complete variable domain is EPEVTQTPSHQVTQMGQEVILRCVPISNHLYFYWYRQILGQKVEFLVSFYNNEISEKSEIFDDQFSVERPDGSNFTLKIRSTKLEDSAMYFCASTRGGGIYEQYFGPGTRLTVT.

This clone was found once. CDR3 coding DNA: TGTGCCAGCGGCGGGGTCGGGTACAATGAGCAGTTCTTC. It encodes CASGGVGYNEQFF. The chain links TRBV2 to TRBJ2-1; D perhaps matches TRBD2 (6 bases). The CDR3 contains 13 residues. Germline lookup yields CDR1 SNHLY and CDR2 FYNNEI. The V end lost 8 bases, the J end lost 4 bases, and 12 bases lay between the germline ends.

The CDR3 loop is CSVEDHSGFRPLHF. CDR3 sequence (DNA): TGCAGCGTTGAAGATCACAGCGGGTTCAGACCCCTCCACTTT. J is TRBJ1-6 and V is TRBV29-1; D unresolved. Trimming removed 0 bases from V and 12 bases from J, with 15 bases in between. Germline V gene sequence: CDR1 SQVTM, CDR2 ANQGSEA. CDR3 length equals 14 residues.

This clone was recorded only once. V and J are TRBV6-2 or TRBV6-3 and TRBJ2-3, with 8 nucleotides matching TRBD2. Looked up from germline, CDR1 is MNHEY and CDR2 is SVGEGT. Germline trimming cut 5 bases from V and 2 bases from J; bases unmatched to any gene: 6. This CDR3 has 15 amino acids. CDR3 bases: TGTGCCAGCAGTACCAGCGGGGGACTCACAGATACGCAGTATTTT. It translates to CASSTSGGLTDTQYF.

The V call is TRBV9, the J call TRBJ1-2; 7 bases fit TRBD1. This CDR3 has 14 amino acids. Trimming at V came to 0 bases and at J to 8 bases, leaving 7 bases not matched to a gene. Germline CDR1 is SGDLS and CDR2 is YYNGEE. DNA for the CDR3: TGTGCCAGCAGCGTAGGGGGGACAGCGCAGGGCTACACCTTC. Translation gives CASSVGGTAQGYTF.

The CDR3 nucleotides read TGTGCCAGCAGGGCGAGCGTGAACACTGAAGCTTTCTTT. This encodes CASRASVNTEAFF. The V call is TRBV6-4, the J call TRBJ1-1; D is unresolved. CDR1 is MRHNA and CDR2 is SNTAGT in the germline V gene. The CDR3 runs 13 residues. The V end was cut by 6 bases, the J end by 0 bases, with 8 bases between.

This clone appeared once. The chain carries TRBV5-6 and TRBJ1-2; 7 bases are a match to TRBD1. The CDR3 sequence is 13 residues long. Germline V gives CDR1 SGHDT, CDR2 YYEEEE. V shed 4 bases and J 5 bases; nucleotides not matched to a gene: 5. The CDR3 bases are TGTGCCAGCAGCGCGGGACAGACATATGGCTACACCTTC. The encoded protein is CASSAGQTYGYTF. The whole variable domain, filled in from reference TRBV5-6 and TRBJ1-2, reads DAGVTQSPTHLIKTRGQQVTLRCSPKSGHDTVSWYQQALGQGPQFIFQYYEEEERQRGNFPDRFSGHQFPNYSSELNVNALLLGDSALYLCASSAGQTYGYTFGSGTRLTVV.

The CDR3 here is CASSWDRSTDTQYF. DNA for the CDR3: TGCGCCAGCAGCTGGGACAGGAGCACAGATACGCAGTATTTT. V and J are TRBV5-1 and TRBJ2-3; 8 bases match TRBD1. V trimming: 3 bases; J trimming: 0 bases; junction bases outside the gene matches: 0. Looked up from germline, CDR1 is SGHRS and CDR2 is YFSETQ. This CDR3 comprises 14 residues.

The chain links TRBV6-6 to TRBJ1-4; the match to TRBD1 covers 10 bases. V shed 8 bases and J 7 bases; nucleotides not matched to a gene: 10. CDR1 and CDR2 (germline): MNHNY, SVGAGI (reference sequence). The CDR3 runs 15 residues. CDR3 residues: CASGRDRGSSEKLFF. CDR3 sequence (DNA): TGTGCCAGCGGCCGGGACAGGGGATCAAGTGAAAAACTGTTTTTT.